The entry below gives a single TCR beta chain sequence along with its context. Antigen: not known. Looked up from germline, CDR1 is SQVTM and CDR2 is ANQGSEA. The CDR3 is 13 amino acids. V gave up 7 bases and J gave up 1 base; unmatched junction bases: 5. The entry originates in a study of cytomegalovirus exposure and HLA in healthy donors. Study overall: In a previous analysis, some 120 million unique TCR beta sequences were found from 150 million to 200 million T cells.

In the PCR, 60 Vbeta and 13 Jbeta primers were used. The data were produced by immunoSEQ multiplex PCR, yet TCRdb's version contains in-frame clones alone and is incomplete. The sample includes approximately 140,000 clones, roughly 79% seen only once; the top ten take over 2.5%. Overall study results and limits: A likely sequencing artifact accounted for one observed cluster of highly shared sequence variants.

Sequenced: PBMCs. The rearrangement joins TRBV29-1 to TRBJ1-1; 8 nucleotides agree with TRBD1. The receptor comes from a male donor in good health and CMV-seronegative. The CDR3 region is CSARTGRNTEAFF. In DNA form, the CDR3 reads TGCAGCGCGCGGACAGGGAGGAACACTGAAGCTTTCTTT.